This T cell receptor beta chain was recovered during a study of beta chain features in type 1 diabetes. This clone was detected once. Its specificity is not known. V was cut by 1 base and J by 0 bases, with 10 bases left in between. The germline gives CDR1 SSHAT, CDR2 FNYEAQ (reference sequence). The CDR3 has 15 amino acids. TCRB transcripts that were expressed got sequenced, as all of the isolated RNA had been reverse transcribed. Measured with immunoSEQ multiplex PCR; TCRdb has only the in-frame clones, and not every one. Of some 360,000 clones listed, 8% to 10% are singletons. Study findings and constraints: Among all four CD4+ subsets, Type 1 diabetes patients had TCRB CDR3s that were moderately but significantly shorter.

The sample was central memory CD4+ T cells from blood. The chain combines TRBV7-7 with TRBJ2-7, with D perhaps TRBD1 or TRBD2 (5 bases each). The receptor's source is a man aged 30-40 years with type 1 diabetes. CDR3 protein: CASSLDRDPSYEQYF. In nucleotides, the CDR3 is TGTGCCAGCAGCTTAGATCGGGACCCCTCCTACGAGCAGTACTTC.